One sample yielded the 20 T cell receptor beta chains listed below, sequenced in a study of response to subunit inactivated influenza vaccine. MiXCR, run by TCRdb on the RT-PCR reads, gives a single entry per CDR3 protein. The sample has roughly 790,000 distinct CDR3 sequences; 21% are singletons. Here the sequenced sample was PBMCs from blood, taken 4 to 6 days after vaccination. The receptors were gathered from a man in his fifties who received an inactivated influenza vaccine.

With respect to this clonotype: Relative to the germline gene, one junction end is altered; a read error may explain this. This chain connects TRBV12-3 or TRBV12-4 to TRBJ2-7; no definite D call. This CDR3 has 13 amino acids. The CDR3 here is CTSSLGGVVEQYF. Written as DNA, the CDR3 is TGTACCAGCAGTTTGGGTGGTGTGGTCGAGCAGTACTTC.

This clonotype was found a few times. CDR3 in amino acids: CASSQDFRTESEQYF. CDR3 sequence (DNA): TGCGCCAGCAGCCAAGACTTTAGGACCGAGAGCGAGCAGTACTTC. The chain carries TRBV4-1 and TRBJ2-7; no clear D. The V end lost 0 bases, the J end lost 6 bases, and 15 bases lay between the germline ends. The CDR3 sequence is 15 residues long. The germline V gene encodes CDR1 MGHRA and CDR2 YSYEKL.

In this sample, this clonotype turned up a few times. The V gene is TRBV7-9, the J gene TRBJ2-7; possibly TRBD1 for D (6 bases). Germline-derived CDR1 and CDR2 are SEHNR and FQNEAQ (reference sequence). CDR3 size: 16 residues. V shed 3 bases and J shed 5 bases, with 20 bases lying between them. This CDR3 is CASSFLPGQGTDEQYF. The CDR3 DNA reads TGTGCCAGCAGCTTCCTGCCGGGGCAGGGGACGGACGAGCAGTACTTC.

The chain joins TRBV7-3 to TRBJ2-3; D is unresolved. The V gene lost 2 bases and the J gene lost 2 bases, with 8 bases spanning the gap. Germline values: CDR1 SGHTA, CDR2 FQGTGA. This CDR3 contains 14 residues. CDR3 coding DNA: TGTGCCAGCAGCTTACAAGGGTACACAGATACGCAGTATTTT. Its protein is CASSLQGYTDTQYF.

This clonotype has a count of ten or more. The chain is built from TRBV6-5 and TRBJ2-2; 10 bases align to TRBD1. This CDR3 spans 17 amino acids. The trim removed 2 bases at V and 3 bases at J, leaving 6 bases unmatched. Germline V gives CDR1 MNHEY, CDR2 SVGAGI. The CDR3 bases are TGTGCCAGCAGTTACGGGACAGGGGTAGGGTACACCGGGGAGCTGTTTTTT. Its translation is CASSYGTGVGYTGELFF.

The gene calls are TRBV29-1 and TRBJ1-2; D possibly corresponds to TRBD1 (6 bases). Germline V lookup: CDR1 SQVTM, CDR2 ANQGSEA. V shed 4 bases and J shed 4 bases, with 22 bases lying between them. The CDR3 totals 16 residues. CDR3 amino acids: CSVGRVKVRGSYGYTF. The DNA for the CDR3 is TGCAGCGTTGGGAGAGTGAAGGTCAGGGGAAGCTATGGCTACACCTTC. Using reference TRBV29-1 and TRBJ1-2 for the parts outside the CDR3, the full variable domain is SAVISQKPSRDICQRGTSLTIQCQVDSQVTMMFWYRQQPGQSLTLIATANQGSEATYESGFVIDKFPISRPNLTFSTLTVSNMSPEDSSIYLCSVGRVKVRGSYGYTFGSGTRLTVV.

The J gene is TRBJ2-3, the V gene TRBV20-1; the D gene is possibly TRBD1 (6 bases). The CDR3 loop spans 13 amino acids. Looked up from germline, CDR1 is DFQATT and CDR2 is SNEGSKA (reference sequence). Trimming removed 3 bases at V and 6 bases at J, with 13 bases between. This CDR3 reads CSASDNQGDTQYF. CDR3 DNA sequence: TGCAGTGCTAGTGATAACCAGGGGGATACGCAGTATTTT.

This rearrangement joins TRBV12-3 or TRBV12-4 to TRBJ1-3, with no clear D. This CDR3 contains 17 residues. V was cut by 5 bases and J by 0 bases, with 17 bases left in between. The CDR3 protein is CASSERYRPRSGNTIYF. In DNA form, the CDR3 reads TGTGCCAGCAGTGAGCGGTATAGGCCGCGCTCTGGAAACACCATATATTTT.

This clonotype was seen only a few times. V gene TRBV6-2 or TRBV6-3 combines with J gene TRBJ1-5, with unresolved D. Germline CDR1 and CDR2: MNHEY and SVGEGT. This CDR3 has 13 residues. V shed 6 bases and J shed 2 bases, with 8 bases lying between them. The CDR3 DNA reads TGTGCCAGCAGAGTTAGTCGCAATCAGCCCCAGCATTTT. It codes for CASRVSRNQPQHF.

This clonotype has at least ten counts. The rearrangement joins TRBV4-3 to TRBJ2-3; 12 positions match TRBD2. The V segment lost 0 bases and the J segment 2 bases; nucleotides outside the gene matches: 6. The CDR3 covers 18 residues. Germline V gives CDR1 LGHNA, CDR2 YSLEER. The CDR3 DNA is TGCGCCAGCAGCCAAGATATCGGGACTAGCGGGTACACAGATACGCAGTATTTT. Amino acid sequence: CASSQDIGTSGYTDTQYF.

This clonotype was detected only a few times. The V and J genes are TRBV5-5 and TRBJ1-4, with 7 bases lining up with TRBD1. Germline V gene lookup returns CDR1 SGHKS and CDR2 YYEKEE (reference sequence). This CDR3 has 15 residues. After removal of 4 bases from V and 1 base from J, the junction contained 4 bases not matched to a gene. CDR3 protein: CASSRRTGTNEKLFF. CDR3 in DNA: TGTGCCAGCAGCCGCCGGACAGGAACTAATGAAAAACTGTTTTTT.

The gene calls are TRBV20-1 and TRBJ2-1, with unresolved D. The ends were cut back, 3 bases at V and 6 bases at J, with 18 bases in the middle. This CDR3 spans 15 amino acids. CDR1 DFQATT and CDR2 SNEGSKA come from the germline V gene (reference sequence). The CDR3 nucleotides are TGCAGTGCTAGGTCTGCCCACCGGGCAGGCAATGAGCAGTTCTTC. Its protein is CSARSAHRAGNEQFF.

A few counts support this clonotype. The V and J genes are TRBV20-1 and TRBJ1-2; 7 bases agree with TRBD1. V lost 7 bases and J lost 5; bases outside the gene matches: 10. The CDR3 spans 13 residues. CDR1 DFQATT and CDR2 SNEGSKA come from the germline V gene (reference sequence). CDR3 DNA: TGCAGTGTTACCTCCGGGACAGTTTATGGCTACACCTTC. This translates into CSVTSGTVYGYTF.

The CDR3 bases are TGCAGTGCTAGAGGAGCGGGAGATGGAAATACGCAGTATTTT. This translates into CSARGAGDGNTQYF. The genes are TRBV20-1 and TRBJ2-3; the match to TRBD2 covers 8 bases. This CDR3 comprises 14 residues. The V and J ends lost 1 base and 7 bases, in that order; junction bases with no gene match: 7. Germline CDR1 reads DFQATT; CDR2 reads SNEGSKA (reference sequence).

This chain links TRBV19 with TRBJ1-6; D remains ambiguous. V was clipped by 3 bases and J by 0 bases, with 9 bases between them. Per germline, CDR1 LNHDA and CDR2 SQIVND (reference sequence). This CDR3 has 16 residues. The CDR3 reads CASSMGGSSYNSPLHF. CDR3 nucleotide sequence: TGTGCCAGTAGTATGGGAGGGAGCTCCTATAATTCACCCCTCCACTTT.

This sequence joins TRBV9 and TRBJ2-3, with D uncertain. The germline V and J ends were trimmed by 4 bases and 2 bases, with 17 bases remaining between them. The CDR3 contains 16 residues. Germline loops: CDR1 SGDLS, CDR2 YYNGEE. The CDR3: CASSPSPSQITDTQYF. CDR3 in DNA: TGTGCCAGCAGCCCATCCCCGTCCCAAATCACAGATACGCAGTATTTT.

V gene TRBV11-2 combines with J gene TRBJ2-5; D possibly corresponds to TRBD1 (8 bases). Trimming left V 2 bases short and J 4 bases short, with 14 bases between. Looked up from germline, CDR1 is SGHAT and CDR2 is FQNNGV. The CDR3 has 15 amino acids. CDR3 bases: TGTGCCAGCAGCTTACGTTACAGGGGGGGAGAGACCCAGTACTTC. Its protein is CASSLRYRGGETQYF.

This clonotype was counted ten times or more. The rearrangement uses TRBV12-3 or TRBV12-4 and TRBJ2-1; D uncertain. The CDR3 extends over 14 amino acids. Trimming took 6 bases from V and 0 from J, leaving 9 bases between them. The CDR3 is CASRTRYSYNEQFF. The CDR3 DNA reads as TGTGCCAGCAGGACACGTTACTCCTACAATGAGCAGTTCTTC.

This clonotype has a handful of counts. The chain recombines TRBV6-1 with TRBJ2-2, with a possible D match to TRBD2 (5 bases). V gave up 5 bases and J gave up 6 bases, with 19 bases separating them. Germline-derived CDR1 and CDR2 are MNHNS and SASEGT. The CDR3 extends over 16 amino acids. In DNA form, the CDR3 reads TGTGCCAGCAGTACCCTAGTTTATGGTAGCGCCGGGGAGCTGTTTTTT. Protein sequence: CASSTLVYGSAGELFF.

In its sample, this clonotype was seen many times. The V gene is TRBV11-1, the J gene TRBJ2-5, with 8 bases matching TRBD1. This CDR3 has 18 residues. Germline V gene sequence: CDR1 SGHAT, CDR2 FQDESV (reference sequence). With 0 bases clipped from V and 2 bases from J, the junction kept 11 bases outside the gene matches. This CDR3 is CASSLARMTGVRQETQYF. DNA of the CDR3: TGTGCCAGCAGCTTAGCCCGAATGACAGGGGTTAGACAAGAGACCCAGTACTTC.